Included here is one T cell receptor beta chain sequence, with context. The sample belongs to a study of blood T cell repertoires in COVID-19. The wider study: Spain, Italy and the United States supplied samples that represented acute and convalescent COVID-19. The analysed material was cDNA or gDNA that came from T cells, B-cell-depleted T cells, or PBMCs.

The V gene's germline CDR1 is MDHEN and CDR2 SYDVKM. The V end was cut by 6 bases, the J end by 1 base, with 12 bases between. The CDR3 is made up of 14 amino acids. The repertoire was sequenced with immunoSEQ multiplex PCR; TCRdb's copy has only in-frame clones and lacks some. The table shows about 190,000 clones, with about 79% occurring only once. The TCR originated in a woman in her seventies with acute or convalescent COVID-19. The V call is TRBV28, the J call TRBJ1-1, with D perhaps matching TRBD1 (6 bases). Sequencing input: peripheral blood. The CDR3 DNA sequence: TGTGCCAGCAGACCAGGACAGCCGAACACTGAAGCTTTCTTT. It codes for CASRPGQPNTEAFF.